One sample yielded the 7 T cell receptor beta chains listed below, sequenced in a study of spatial heterogeneity in lung cancer. The time point here: sample taken at primary tumor resection. Sequencing covered unsorted whole RNA taken from tumor, nontumor lung or frozen PBMC. TCRdb re-derived calls from the 5' RACE reads in MiXCR, one entry per CDR3 protein. This sample has about 26,000 distinct CDR3 sequences, with around 13% found just once. The sample in question was PBMCs, obtained at surgery. All receptors come from a female donor with early-stage non-small cell lung cancer.

This clonotype was observed at least ten times. The chain recombines TRBV2 with TRBJ2-7, with TRBD2 identical over 8 bases. J lost 7 bases, V lost 7 bases, and 18 bases had no gene match. CDR1 is SNHLY and CDR2 is FYNNEI in the germline V gene. The CDR3 loop spans 16 amino acids. CDR3 coding DNA: TGTGCCAGCACCCCCCGGGTTACGGGAGGGCCGCTGGAGCAGTACTTC. Translating it yields CASTPRVTGGPLEQYF.

Note on this clonotype: A much larger clone lies one base from this, so it may be a read error. The chain combines TRBV27 with TRBJ2-2, with 11 bases lining up with TRBD1. The germline V gene encodes CDR1 MNHEY and CDR2 SMNVEV (reference sequence). Trimming removed 10 bases from V and 0 bases from J; junction bases left unmatched: 13. The CDR3 has 18 amino acids. The CDR3: CANGIGTGGGSNTGELFF. In DNA, the CDR3 is TGTGCCAACGGCATAGGGACAGGGGGTGGATCGAACACCGGGGAGCTGTTTTTT.

This clonotype appeared many times. The chain has TRBV7-2 and TRBJ2-5; no reliable D call. The CDR3 covers 14 residues. V dropped 3 bases and J dropped 3 bases, with 11 bases sitting between them. CDR1 is SGHTA and CDR2 is FQGNSA in the germline V gene. CDR3 nucleotides: TGTGCCAGCAGCTTTGGTAACATCGAAGAGACCCAGTACTTC. As protein: CASSFGNIEETQYF.

This clonotype was recorded many times. The CDR3 sequence: CASSMRSSSSYEQYF. DNA for the CDR3: TGTGCCAGTAGTATGAGGAGTTCCAGCTCCTACGAGCAGTACTTC. The chain uses TRBV19 and TRBJ2-7; D uncertain. V was cut by 3 bases and J by 0 bases, with 12 bases left in between. CDR3 length: 15 amino acids. From germline, CDR1 is LNHDA and CDR2 SQIVND (reference sequence).

This clonotype is labeled as medium-sized. This chain joins TRBV24-1 and TRBJ1-5; D remains unclear. Germline loops: CDR1 KGHDR, CDR2 SFDVKD. The CDR3 is made up of 13 amino acids. Trimming took 7 bases from V and 1 from J, leaving 7 bases between them. The CDR3 sequence is CATRDGSNQPQHF. CDR3 bases: TGTGCCACCAGGGACGGGAGCAATCAGCCCCAGCATTTT.

This clonotype has more than one count but fewer than ten. This sequence joins TRBV27 and TRBJ2-2, with 13 bases identical to TRBD2. The V segment lost 6 bases and the J segment 7 bases; nucleotides outside the gene matches: 8. The CDR3 totals 16 residues. The germline CDR1 and CDR2 sequences are MNHEY and SMNVEV (reference sequence). The CDR3 DNA follows: TGTGCCAGCAGACAAGGACTAGCGGGAGTAGGCGGGGAGCTGTTTTTT. Amino acids: CASRQGLAGVGGELFF.

This clonotype was recorded at least ten times. V and J are TRBV30 and TRBJ1-2; perhaps TRBD1 as D (6 bases). The CDR3 spans 15 residues. With 1 base removed from V and 5 bases from J, the gap between germline ends came to 17 bases. CDR1 GTSNPN and CDR2 SVGIG come from the germline V gene (reference sequence). CDR3 amino acids: CAWSEGLGAWYGYTF. In nucleotides, the CDR3 is TGTGCCTGGAGTGAGGGTTTGGGGGCTTGGTATGGCTACACCTTC.